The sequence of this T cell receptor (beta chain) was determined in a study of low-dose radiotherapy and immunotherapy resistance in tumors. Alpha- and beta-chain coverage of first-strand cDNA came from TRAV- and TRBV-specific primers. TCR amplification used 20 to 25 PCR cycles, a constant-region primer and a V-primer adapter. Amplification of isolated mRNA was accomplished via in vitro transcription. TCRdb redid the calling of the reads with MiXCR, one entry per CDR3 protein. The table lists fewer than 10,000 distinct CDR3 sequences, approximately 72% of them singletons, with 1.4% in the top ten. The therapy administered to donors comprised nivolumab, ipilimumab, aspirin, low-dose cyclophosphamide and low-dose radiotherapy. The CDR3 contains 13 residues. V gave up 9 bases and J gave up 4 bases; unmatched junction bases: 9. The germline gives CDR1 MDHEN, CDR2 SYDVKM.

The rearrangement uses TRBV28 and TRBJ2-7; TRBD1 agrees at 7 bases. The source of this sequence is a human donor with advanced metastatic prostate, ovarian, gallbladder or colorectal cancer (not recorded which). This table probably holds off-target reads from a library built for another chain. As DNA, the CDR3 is TGTGCCAGTGCGAAAGGGGGCAGGTACGAGCAGTACTTC. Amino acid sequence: CASAKGGRYEQYF.